A single sample is the source of the 20 T cell receptor beta chains below, sequenced in a study of blood T cell repertoires in COVID-19. Here immunoSEQ multiplex PCR was the method, and the copy in TCRdb shows in-frame clones only, minus some. The sample lists 70,000 to 95,000 clones; roughly 90% were seen once. The sample comprised peripheral blood. Every receptor here comes from a man aged 50-60 years with COVID-19, enrolled during active disease.

The gene calls are TRBV5-6 and TRBJ1-2, with a tentative D call TRBD1 (5 bases). Germline CDR1 is SGHDT and CDR2 is YYEEEE. The V end was cut by 0 bases, the J end by 3 bases, with 12 bases between. The CDR3 is made up of 15 amino acids. Here the CDR3 DNA reads TGTGCCAGCAGCTTGGTGTCCGGGGGGGACTATGGCTACACCTTC. Translation: CASSLVSGGDYGYTF.

This chain links TRBV7-2 with TRBJ1-1, with no clear D. The length of the CDR3 is 12 residues. The germline V gene has CDR1 SGHTA and CDR2 FQGNSA. The germline V and J ends were trimmed by 5 bases and 5 bases, with 9 bases remaining between them. The CDR3 coding sequence is TGTGCCAGCAGCCCAGACTGGACTGAAGCTTTCTTT. It translates to CASSPDWTEAFF.

The chain combines TRBV2 with TRBJ1-1, with no clear D. V shed 8 bases and J shed 6 bases, with 13 bases lying between them. The CDR3 has 12 residues. Germline-derived CDR1 and CDR2 are SNHLY and FYNNEI. CDR3 region: CASWAIQAEAFF. The DNA of the CDR3 is TGTGCCAGCTGGGCCATTCAGGCTGAAGCTTTCTTT.

The CDR3 DNA reads TGTGCCAGCAGCTTAATCCCTACCAGGGCTGTGGACACTGAAGCTTTCTTT. Amino acid sequence: CASSLIPTRAVDTEAFF. The chain is built from TRBV7-3 and TRBJ1-1; possibly TRBD1 for D (5 bases). V lost 1 base to trimming and J lost 3 bases, with 18 bases between them. In germline, CDR1 is SGHTA, CDR2 FQGTGA. The CDR3 is 17 residues long.

V gene TRBV18 combines with J gene TRBJ2-5, with 7 nucleotides matching TRBD1. Germline lookup yields CDR1 KGHSH and CDR2 LQKENI. This CDR3 comprises 14 residues. Trimming at V came to 3 bases and at J to 5 bases, leaving 6 bases not matched to a gene. DNA for the CDR3: TGTGCCAGCTCACCGCGACAGGGTCCGGAGACCCAGTACTTC. Protein: CASSPRQGPETQYF.

V and J are TRBV28 and TRBJ2-1, with TRBD1 as a possible D gene (7 bases). V was trimmed by 7 bases and J by 0 bases, leaving 13 bases between them. CDR1 and CDR2 from the germline V gene are MDHEN and SYDVKM. The CDR3 has 15 residues. The CDR3: CASNSGDSSYNEQFF. CDR3 sequence (DNA): TGTGCCAGCAACTCGGGGGACAGCTCCTACAATGAGCAGTTCTTC.

The genes are TRBV29-1 and TRBJ2-1, with 7 bases identical to TRBD2. Germline loops: CDR1 SQVTM, CDR2 ANQGSEA. Trimming at V came to 5 bases and at J to 0 bases, leaving 10 bases not matched to a gene. The CDR3 spans 16 residues. DNA for the CDR3: TGCAGCGTTTTTTTCCCCGGGGGGAGCTCCTACAATGAGCAGTTCTTC. Encoded protein: CSVFFPGGSSYNEQFF.

V gene TRBV19 combines with J gene TRBJ1-6, with D possibly being TRBD1 (6 bases). Trimming removed 6 bases at V and 5 bases at J, with 14 bases between. The CDR3 loop spans 15 amino acids. Germline V lookup: CDR1 LNHDA, CDR2 SQIVND (reference sequence). CDR3 DNA sequence: TGTGCCAGTAGCAGGGGACTACATGATAATTCACCCCTCCACTTT. Protein product: CASSRGLHDNSPLHF.

This chain connects TRBV12-3 or TRBV12-4 to TRBJ1-1; D is possibly TRBD1 (6 bases). Between the trimmed V and J ends, which lost 1 base and 7 bases, there was a span of 10 bases. There are 13 residues in the CDR3. The CDR3 loop reads CASSLEGRGEAFF. The CDR3 bases are TGTGCCAGCAGTTTAGAGGGCAGGGGTGAAGCTTTCTTT.

The J gene is TRBJ2-2, the V gene TRBV6-1; D is undetermined. The germline CDR1 and CDR2 sequences are MNHNS and SASEGT. The CDR3 contains 14 residues. V dropped 2 bases and J dropped 4 bases, with 8 bases sitting between them. CDR3 amino acids: CASSETAFTGELFF. DNA for the CDR3: TGTGCCAGCAGTGAAACTGCATTCACCGGGGAGCTGTTTTTT.

CDR3: CASSLETGGSPLHF. The CDR3, as DNA: TGTGCCAGCAGCTTAGAGACAGGGGGATCACCCCTCCACTTT. The rearrangement uses TRBV7-2 and TRBJ1-6; the match to TRBD1 covers 9 bases. The ends lost 1 base at V and 10 bases at J; junction bases unmatched: 2. The CDR3 totals 14 residues. Germline V CDR1 and CDR2: SGHTA, FQGNSA. The variable domain in full, with the rest retrieved from reference TRBV7-2 and TRBJ1-6, is GAGVSQSPSNKVTEKGKDVELRCDPISGHTALYWYRQSLGQGLEFLIYFQGNSAPDKSGLPSDRFSAERTGGSVSTLTIQRTQQEDSAVYLCASSLETGGSPLHFGNGTRLTVT.

This rearrangement joins TRBV4-3 to TRBJ2-7, with 7 bases identical to TRBD1. The CDR3 is made up of 15 amino acids. Germline V CDR1 and CDR2: LGHNA, YSLEER. Trimming at V came to 4 bases and at J to 6 bases, leaving 12 bases not matched to a gene. This CDR3 reads CASSPQAQGLFEQYF. The CDR3 DNA reads TGCGCCAGCAGCCCCCAGGCACAGGGGTTATTCGAGCAGTACTTC.

J is TRBJ2-1 and V is TRBV6-2 or TRBV6-3, with 10 bases matching TRBD1. Germline CDR1 is MNHEY and CDR2 is SVGEGT. The CDR3 is 15 residues long. The J segment lost 10 bases and the V segment lost 2 bases, leaving 8 bases of the junction unmatched. In nucleotides, the CDR3 is TGTGCCAGCAGTTACACCCGACAGGGGGCGGGGGAGCAGTTCTTC. Translated, it gives CASSYTRQGAGEQFF.

V gene TRBV7-2 combines with J gene TRBJ1-2; D is uncertain. Deletions cut 1 base from V and 7 bases from J, with 4 bases between. CDR1 SGHTA and CDR2 FQGNSA come from the germline V gene. The CDR3 is 11 amino acids. CDR3 amino acids: CASSLGGGYTF. Here the CDR3 DNA reads TGTGCCAGCAGCTTAGGAGGTGGCTACACCTTC.

This clone was seen only once. The genes are TRBV27 and TRBJ2-3, with 13 bases fitting TRBD2. This CDR3 region has 18 residues. J lost 2 bases, V lost 3 bases, and 8 bases had no gene match. CDR1 is MNHEY, CDR2 SMNVEV, per germline (reference sequence). The CDR3, as DNA: TGTGCCAGCAGTTTCAAACCGGGACTAGCGGGGTACACAGATACGCAGTATTTT. Protein product: CASSFKPGLAGYTDTQYF.

J is TRBJ2-7 and V is TRBV6-5, with 8 bases fitting TRBD1. CDR1 MNHEY and CDR2 SVGAGI come from the germline V gene. J gave up 2 bases and V 6 bases, and 6 bases lay outside the gene matches. The CDR3 spans 14 residues. CDR3 DNA sequence: TGTGCCAGCAGCCAAGACAGGGGAGCCTACGAGCAGTACTTC. Translated, it gives CASSQDRGAYEQYF.

The rearrangement uses TRBV2 and TRBJ1-1; tentatively, D is TRBD1 (5 bases). CDR3 length: 15 residues. Deletions cut 4 bases from V and 1 base from J, with 13 bases between. Per germline, CDR1 SNHLY and CDR2 FYNNEI. CDR3 protein: CASSVGREPNTEAFF. CDR3 nucleotide sequence: TGTGCCAGCAGTGTAGGCAGGGAACCGAACACTGAAGCTTTCTTT. The entire variable domain, with the rest obtained from reference TRBV2 and TRBJ1-1, is as follows: EPEVTQTPSHQVTQMGQEVILRCVPISNHLYFYWYRQILGQKVEFLVSFYNNEISEKSEIFDDQFSVERPDGSNFTLKIRSTKLEDSAMYFCASSVGREPNTEAFFGQGTRLTVV.

CDR3 sequence reads: CAWSDGAQGQYF. CDR3 bases: TGTGCCTGGAGTGACGGTGCCCAGGGGCAGTACTTC. The genes are TRBV30 and TRBJ2-7; TRBD1 is a possible D gene (5 bases). The germline CDR1 and CDR2 sequences are GTSNPN and SVGIG (reference sequence). This CDR3 has 12 residues. With 1 base removed from V and 9 bases from J, the gap between germline ends came to 13 bases.

This sequence joins TRBV6-5 and TRBJ1-6; D perhaps matches TRBD1 (5 bases). The CDR3 totals 15 residues. Germline V gene sequence: CDR1 MNHEY, CDR2 SVGAGI. V lost 1 base and J lost 10, with 14 bases in between. CDR3 nucleotides: TGTGCCAGCAGTTACTGGGGGGACGGAAAGTCACCCCTCCACTTT. It specifies CASSYWGDGKSPLHF.

In this sample, this clone turned up once. The chain has TRBV14 and TRBJ2-1, with 8 bases identical to TRBD1. V lost 7 bases and J lost 9; bases outside the gene matches: 2. The CDR3 loop spans 11 amino acids. From germline, CDR1 is SGHDN and CDR2 FVKESK. The CDR3 region is CASTRGLEQFF. CDR3 bases: TGTGCCAGCACCAGGGGGCTTGAGCAGTTCTTC.